This T cell receptor (beta chain) was observed in a study of T cell responses to AZD1222 COVID-19 vaccine. Study-wide points: Receipt of two AZD1222 doses was followed by a rise in Spike-specific TCR breadth and depth.

CDR3 length: 13 residues. V was shortened by 5 bases and J by 7 bases, with 14 bases between the two germline ends. Germline V gives CDR1 LNHDA, CDR2 SQIVND (reference sequence). Worth noting for this clone: The antigen is unknown.

TCRdb keeps only in-frame clones here, not all; method: immunoSEQ multiplex PCR. Of roughly 180,000 clones listed, roughly 92% are singletons. The sequence derives from an adult in good health. The sample here was peripheral blood, taken on day 0 of AZD1222 vaccination. The chain uses TRBV19 and TRBJ1-2; D call uncertain. The DNA for the CDR3 is TGTGCCAGTAGTGCCTGGACGTCTCCTGGCTACACCTTC. It codes for CASSAWTSPGYTF.